The 29 T cell receptor beta chains below all came from one sample that was sequenced in a study of vaccination and CD4 T cells after COVID-19. The treatment was: approximately 11-day PBMC culture with coronavirus spike peptide pools or control peptides (ViraFEST assay). The Oncomine TCR Beta short-read assay was applied to DNA of cultured CD4+ T cells. In TCRdb, the PCR reads were re-called with MiXCR into one record per CDR3 protein. Of under 20,000 distinct CDR3 sequences in the sample, approximately 50% were seen once. What these receptors recognize is not known. The specimen comprised cultured CD4+ T cells from blood, sampled after SARS-CoV-2 vaccination. The receptors derive from a human donor with COVID-19.

The gene calls are TRBV11-2 and TRBJ2-5; 9 bases fit TRBD1. The V gene's germline CDR1 is SGHAT and CDR2 FQNNGV. The CDR3 length is 14 residues. V trimming: 5 bases; J trimming: 4 bases; junction bases outside the gene matches: 5. The CDR3 bases are TGTGCCAGCAGCCTCCGGGGACAGGGAGAGACCCAGTACTTC. It is translated as CASSLRGQGETQYF.

The chain recombines TRBV7-2 with TRBJ1-5, with D possibly matching TRBD1 (6 bases). CDR1 SGHTA and CDR2 FQGNSA come from the germline V gene. The CDR3 has 16 residues. Trimming pared 5 bases from V and 3 bases from J, leaving 17 bases between. This chain's CDR3 is CASSSDMDRINQPQHF. For the CDR3, the DNA is TGTGCCAGCAGCAGTGATATGGACAGAATCAATCAGCCCCAGCATTTT.

V usage is TRBV20-1 and J usage is TRBJ1-1; D not resolved. CDR3 length equals 15 residues. The germline V and J ends were trimmed by 0 bases and 2 bases, with 13 bases remaining between them. Germline V CDR1 and CDR2: DFQATT, SNEGSKA (reference sequence). The CDR3 protein is CSARDAGMFNTEAFF. CDR3 sequence (DNA): TGCAGTGCTAGAGATGCGGGGATGTTCAACACTGAAGCTTTCTTT.

This chain links TRBV11-3 with TRBJ1-2, with D hard to call. The CDR3 sequence is 12 residues long. CDR1 and CDR2 from the germline V gene are SGHNT and YENEEA. Trimming shortened V by 5 bases and J by 8 bases, and 12 bases separated the two germline ends. The CDR3 loop is CASSLRARGYTF. CDR3 DNA sequence: TGTGCCAGCAGCCTGCGAGCCCGGGGCTACACCTTC.

The V and J genes are TRBV20-1 and TRBJ2-3; 12 nucleotides match TRBD2. Trimming took 5 bases from V and 5 from J; bases not matched to a gene: 2. CDR3 size: 13 residues. In germline, CDR1 is DFQATT, CDR2 SNEGSKA (reference sequence). The CDR3 region is CSARLAGVDTQYF. The CDR3 DNA follows: TGCAGTGCTCGACTAGCGGGGGTAGATACGCAGTATTTT.

J is TRBJ1-2 and V is TRBV2; 7 bases are shared with TRBD1. Germline CDR1 reads SNHLY; CDR2 reads FYNNEI. This CDR3 region has 18 residues. V dropped 3 bases and J dropped 3; count of bases not matched to a gene: 16. In DNA, the CDR3 is TGTGCCAGCAGTGAGAGGGGGGGGCCAGGGGGTTTGGACTATGGCTACACCTTC. It translates to CASSERGGPGGLDYGYTF.

This clonotype turned up a few times. This sequence joins TRBV7-9 and TRBJ1-6; D is perhaps TRBD1 (5 bases). Germline loops: CDR1 SEHNR, CDR2 FQNEAQ (reference sequence). The CDR3 spans 14 residues. Trimming removed 5 bases from V and 9 bases from J, with 14 bases in between. The CDR3 DNA reads as TGTGCCAGCAGCACCAACAGGCGGGGTTCACCCCTCCACTTT. It is translated as CASSTNRRGSPLHF.

This clonotype was seen a handful of times. The chain joins TRBV28 to TRBJ1-5; D perhaps matches TRBD1 (5 bases). CDR1 is MDHEN, CDR2 SYDVKM, per germline. The CDR3 length is 13 residues. The V and J ends lost 3 bases and 5 bases respectively, with 8 bases between them. CDR3 residues: CASSLLGDQPQHF. The CDR3 nucleotides read TGTGCCAGCAGTTTGTTGGGGGATCAGCCCCAGCATTTT.

The chain links TRBV6-1 to TRBJ2-1; D unclear. Germline CDR1 and CDR2: MNHNS and SASEGT. The germline V and J ends were trimmed by 3 bases and 10 bases, with 19 bases remaining between them. The CDR3 sequence is 15 residues long. The CDR3, as DNA: TGTGCCAGCAGTGATAAAGGACGGACCGCTCAAGAGCAGTTCTTC. It is translated as CASSDKGRTAQEQFF.

The V and J genes are TRBV6-1 and TRBJ1-4; 8 nucleotides align to TRBD1. This CDR3 has 15 residues. V gave up 10 bases and J gave up 7 bases; unmatched junction bases: 14. Germline values: CDR1 MNHNS, CDR2 SASEGT. The CDR3 bases are TGTGCCACCAGAGAAAGGAACAGGGGGAGTGAAAAACTGTTTTTT. This gives the protein CATRERNRGSEKLFF.

This chain links TRBV20-1 with TRBJ1-3; D is ambiguous. This CDR3 comprises 15 residues. The V end was cut by 6 bases, the J end by 0 bases, with 15 bases between. Germline assignment: CDR1 DFQATT and CDR2 SNEGSKA (reference sequence). CDR3 nucleotides: TGCAGTGCCATGGACTACAGAGACTCTGGAAACACCATATATTTT. Translated, it gives CSAMDYRDSGNTIYF.

The V and J genes are TRBV19 and TRBJ1-1, with D possibly matching TRBD1 (5 bases). Deletions cut 4 bases from V and 5 bases from J, with 11 bases between. The CDR3 consists of 13 residues. CDR1 and CDR2 (germline): LNHDA, SQIVND (reference sequence). The CDR3 spells CASSRVEGTEAFF. The CDR3 DNA reads TGTGCCAGTAGTAGAGTTGAGGGGACTGAAGCTTTCTTT.

The chain employs TRBV10-3 and TRBJ1-6; D unresolved. The CDR3 sequence is 14 residues long. Germline CDR1 and CDR2: ENHRY and SYGVKD. The V end lost 0 bases, the J end lost 7 bases, and 7 bases lay between the germline ends. CDR3 nucleotide sequence: TGTGCCATCAGTGAGTCGGCAGGCAATTCACCCCTCCACTTT. This codes for CAISESAGNSPLHF.

J is TRBJ2-1 and V is TRBV6-1; D uncertain. Germline V gives CDR1 MNHNS, CDR2 SASEGT. This CDR3 spans 14 amino acids. V was cut by 6 bases and J by 7 bases, with 16 bases left in between. The CDR3 DNA reads as TGTGCCAGCAGCCCGAGAGCCCGGCGAAATGAGCAGTTCTTC. Amino acids: CASSPRARRNEQFF.

The chain couples TRBV12-3 or TRBV12-4 to TRBJ1-5; no clear D gene. This CDR3 has 14 residues. Trimming took off 2 bases at V and 5 bases at J, with 10 bases between the two ends. The CDR3 reads CASSLLAGDQPQHF. In nucleotides, the CDR3 is TGTGCCAGCAGTTTATTGGCGGGAGATCAGCCCCAGCATTTT.

The V gene is TRBV6-2 or TRBV6-3, the J gene TRBJ1-5; D gene uncertain. V was clipped by 0 bases and J by 0 bases, with 21 bases between them. Germline V lookup: CDR1 MNHEY, CDR2 SVGEGT. The CDR3 covers 20 residues. For the CDR3, the DNA is TGTGCCAGCAGTTACTCTTCGCGGGGAAGTCCCCTATATAGCAATCAGCCCCAGCATTTT. Translated, it gives CASSYSSRGSPLYSNQPQHF.

This clonotype was seen a handful of times. The genes are TRBV24-1 and TRBJ2-7; the match to TRBD1 covers 10 bases. This CDR3 contains 17 residues. The trim removed 4 bases at V and 3 bases at J, leaving 11 bases unmatched. The germline V gene has CDR1 KGHDR and CDR2 SFDVKD. The CDR3 spells CATSDNNGQGGIYEQYF. CDR3 nucleotide sequence: TGTGCCACCAGTGACAATAACGGACAGGGGGGGATCTACGAGCAGTACTTC.

This clonotype was observed a handful of times. This chain connects TRBV7-2 to TRBJ1-1, with D possibly matching TRBD1 (6 bases). From germline, CDR1 is SGHTA and CDR2 FQGNSA. The CDR3 length is 15 residues. Trimming shortened V by 5 bases and J by 6 bases, and 19 bases separated the two germline ends. Here the CDR3 reads CASSLWTGKGAEAFF. The CDR3 DNA is TGTGCCAGCAGCCTGTGGACGGGAAAGGGGGCTGAAGCTTTCTTT.

The genes are TRBV19 and TRBJ2-3; the D call may be TRBD1 or TRBD2 (5 bases each). The CDR3 extends over 16 amino acids. Trimming cost V 5 bases and J 0 bases, with 15 bases left between them. Germline CDR1 and CDR2: LNHDA and SQIVND (reference sequence). Here the CDR3 DNA reads TGTGCCAGTAGTGGGGGTTGGGGGTCTAGCACAGATACGCAGTATTTT. Encoded protein: CASSGGWGSSTDTQYF.

The V call is TRBV7-9, the J call TRBJ2-1; D ambiguous. There are 12 residues in the CDR3. The germline V and J ends were trimmed by 4 bases and 12 bases, with 13 bases remaining between them. Per germline, CDR1 SEHNR and CDR2 FQNEAQ (reference sequence). This CDR3 is CASSSARIGQFF. The CDR3 DNA reads TGTGCCAGCAGCTCCGCCCGGATAGGGCAGTTCTTC.

V and J are TRBV19 and TRBJ2-5, with a possible D match to TRBD2 (6 bases). Germline values: CDR1 LNHDA, CDR2 SQIVND (reference sequence). The CDR3 runs to 12 residues. CDR3 residues: CAAGGRQETQYF. CDR3 in DNA: TGTGCAGCCGGGGGTAGGCAAGAGACCCAGTACTTC. The whole variable domain, filled in from reference TRBV19 and TRBJ2-5, reads DGGITQSPKYLFRKEGQNVTLSCEQNLNHDAMYWYRQDPGQGLRLIYYSQIVNDFQKGDIAEGYSVSREKKESFPLTVTSAQKNPTAFYLCAAGGRQETQYFGPGTRLLVL.

This chain's CDR3 is CASSPNPRLNYGYTF. As DNA, the CDR3 is TGTGCCAGCAGCCCTAACCCTCGGTTGAACTATGGCTACACCTTC. The chain carries TRBV6-1 and TRBJ1-2; D is ambiguous. CDR3 length: 15 residues. V was cut by 6 bases and J by 2 bases, with 16 bases left in between. Germline CDR1 MNHNS, CDR2 SASEGT.

This clonotype was counted only a few times. The chain recombines TRBV6-1 with TRBJ1-3; D remains unclear. Germline V CDR1 and CDR2: MNHNS, SASEGT. V lost 2 bases to trimming and J lost 5 bases, with 13 bases between them. The CDR3 loop spans 15 amino acids. DNA of the CDR3: TGTGCCAGCAGTGAATCCGGAATTGGCAGAAACACCATATATTTT. This codes for CASSESGIGRNTIYF.

This clonotype turned up a few times. The chain has TRBV20-1 and TRBJ2-5; D possibly matches TRBD1 or TRBD2 (6 bases each). The germline V and J ends were trimmed by 2 bases and 1 base, with 14 bases remaining between them. Germline values: CDR1 DFQATT, CDR2 SNEGSKA (reference sequence). The CDR3 length is 15 residues. The chain's CDR3 is CSARRGTFAQETQYF. The CDR3 bases are TGCAGTGCTAGAAGGGGGACTTTCGCCCAAGAGACCCAGTACTTC.

The rearrangement links TRBV20-1 to TRBJ1-3, with 9 nucleotides matching TRBD1. Trimming at V came to 6 bases and at J to 6 bases, leaving 12 bases not matched to a gene. The CDR3 runs to 15 residues. The germline V gene encodes CDR1 DFQATT and CDR2 SNEGSKA (reference sequence). The CDR3 is CSARTGASWANTIYF. The CDR3, as DNA: TGCAGTGCCCGGACAGGGGCTTCTTGGGCAAACACCATATATTTT.

This chain joins TRBV10-2 and TRBJ2-3, with D perhaps TRBD1 (5 bases). CDR1 is WSHSY, CDR2 SAAADI, per germline. Trimming removed 8 bases from V and 4 bases from J, with 22 bases in between. This CDR3 has 16 residues. Here the CDR3 reads CASLHSGKIVADTQYF. As DNA, the CDR3 is TGCGCCAGCCTCCATTCAGGGAAGATCGTCGCAGATACGCAGTATTTT.

This clonotype is a singleton in its sample. The V call is TRBV6-1, the J call TRBJ2-2; unclear D gene. This CDR3 is built from 12 residues. V was shortened by 6 bases and J by 6 bases, with 8 bases between the two germline ends. Germline-derived CDR1 and CDR2 are MNHNS and SASEGT. This chain's CDR3 is CASRVGSGELFF. In nucleotides, the CDR3 is TGTGCCAGCAGGGTCGGGTCCGGGGAGCTGTTTTTT.

This chain links TRBV20-1 with TRBJ2-1, with 8 bases lining up with TRBD1. The CDR3 has 15 amino acids. J gave up 5 bases and V 4 bases, and 10 bases lay outside the gene matches. The germline V gene encodes CDR1 DFQATT and CDR2 SNEGSKA (reference sequence). CDR3 in DNA: TGCAGTGCTACCACTGACAGGGGCCTTAACAATGAGCAGTTCTTC. Protein product: CSATTDRGLNNEQFF.

This clonotype turned up a few times. The V call is TRBV6-1, the J call TRBJ2-5; D is unresolved. The length of the CDR3 is 11 residues. Per the germline V gene, CDR1 is MNHNS and CDR2 is SASEGT. V was pared by 7 bases and J by 9 bases, with 12 bases between. CDR3 nucleotides: TGTGCCAGCACAGAGACATCCGCCCAGTACTTC. It codes for CASTETSAQYF.